Below are 20 T cell receptor beta chains sequenced from a single sample in a study of T cell responses to AZD1222 COVID-19 vaccine (dated by TCRdb to the early 2020s). This sample's time point label indicates: about 28 days (+/-7) after the second vaccine dose. Receptor libraries were prepared by the immunoSEQ multiplex PCR assay. The clones in this table, taken by TCRdb from immuneACCESS, are in-frame only. Not every clone is retained; where verified, under half of the shortfall comes from an unresolved V gene, and the cause of the rest is unknown. Present in this sample are about 180,000 clones, about 88% of which were seen just once. The ten largest account for roughly 25% of the sample. The specimen was peripheral blood, collected 28 days after the second AZD1222 dose. These receptors all stem from an adult who received the AZD1222 COVID-19 vaccine.

The rearrangement joins TRBV29-1 to TRBJ2-2, with D uncertain. This CDR3 has 15 amino acids. Trimming took 4 bases from V and 5 from J, leaving 17 bases between them. Looked up from germline, CDR1 is SQVTM and CDR2 is ANQGSEA. The chain's CDR3 is CSVGSPLPATGELFF. The CDR3 bases are TGCAGCGTTGGATCCCCTCTGCCAGCTACCGGGGAGCTGTTTTTT.

This rearrangement joins TRBV27 to TRBJ2-7, with 9 bases aligning to TRBD2. Trimming removed 0 bases from V and 4 bases from J; junction bases left unmatched: 4. This CDR3 region has 15 residues. The V gene's germline CDR1 is MNHEY and CDR2 SMNVEV (reference sequence). For the CDR3, the DNA is TGTGCCAGCAGTTTATCGGTAGCGGGAGTATACGAGCAGTACTTC. This gives the protein CASSLSVAGVYEQYF.

The V call is TRBV7-9, the J call TRBJ1-4; D possibly corresponds to TRBD1 (5 bases). Germline CDR1 SEHNR, CDR2 FQNEAQ (reference sequence). V was trimmed by 3 bases and J by 0 bases, leaving 17 bases between them. This CDR3 is 18 amino acids long. In DNA, the CDR3 is TGTGCCAGCAGCTTCTCGGTCCGGGACGATGCAACTAATGAAAAACTGTTTTTT. As protein: CASSFSVRDDATNEKLFF.

In its sample, this clone was seen once. The same CDR3 is also encoded by other DNA sequences in this sample. This rearrangement joins TRBV23-1 to TRBJ2-5; D is tentatively TRBD1 or TRBD2 (5 bases each). TRBV23-1 falls under the ORF class, with uncertain function. Trimming removed 6 bases at V and 7 bases at J, with 30 bases between. This CDR3 comprises 18 residues. This chain's CDR3 is CASSPPPVGGDPTGTQYF. Here the CDR3 DNA reads TGCGCCAGCAGCCCACCCCCTGTGGGTGGGGACCCAACGGGGACCCAGTACTTC.

V and J are TRBV12-3 or TRBV12-4 and TRBJ1-1; D unresolved. The CDR3 loop spans 12 amino acids. V was trimmed by 1 base and J by 1 base, leaving 1 base between them. In nucleotides, the CDR3 is TGTGCCAGCAGTTTAGAGAACACTGAAGCTTTCTTT. This codes for CASSLENTEAFF.

The chain recombines TRBV7-2 with TRBJ1-1; D is unresolved. Germline V gives CDR1 SGHTA, CDR2 FQGNSA. This CDR3 has 14 residues. Between the trimmed V and J ends, which lost 3 bases and 5 bases, there was a span of 13 bases. CDR3 nucleotide sequence: TGTGCCAGCAGCTTCCCGGGCCTAGGGACTGAAGCTTTCTTT. Translated: CASSFPGLGTEAFF.

The chain combines TRBV4-1 with TRBJ2-2; 7 bases are shared with TRBD2. CDR1 is MGHRA, CDR2 YSYEKL, per germline. There are 17 residues in the CDR3. J was trimmed by 0 bases and V by 2 bases; bases with no gene match: 6. The CDR3 bases are TGCGCCAGCAGCCAACCTAGCGGAACCGCGAACACCGGGGAGCTGTTTTTT. Translation: CASSQPSGTANTGELFF.

The CDR3, as DNA: TGTGCCACCAGTGATTTAGGGGACAGGGATATGTGGCCGCGGAACGAGCAGTACTTC. Encoded protein: CATSDLGDRDMWPRNEQYF. V and J are TRBV24-1 and TRBJ2-7; TRBD1 matches 9 bases. V gave up 1 base and J gave up 5 bases; unmatched junction bases: 17. This CDR3 has 19 residues. In germline, CDR1 is KGHDR, CDR2 SFDVKD.

The chain is built from TRBV28 and TRBJ1-4; perhaps TRBD1 as D (5 bases). Germline loops: CDR1 MDHEN, CDR2 SYDVKM. This CDR3 region has 16 residues. Trimming took 3 bases from V and 4 from J, leaving 15 bases between them. The CDR3 loop is CASSFFATAFNEKLFF. The CDR3 DNA reads TGTGCCAGCAGTTTTTTCGCGACAGCTTTTAATGAAAAACTGTTTTTT.

The V call is TRBV19, the J call TRBJ1-5; TRBD1 matches at 7 bases. Germline CDR1 is LNHDA and CDR2 is SQIVND (reference sequence). With 9 bases clipped from V and 0 bases from J, the junction kept 5 bases outside the gene matches. The CDR3 runs to 14 residues. The DNA for the CDR3 is TGTGCCAGCGGGACAGAGAATAGCAATCAGCCCCAGCATTTT. Its protein is CASGTENSNQPQHF.

Here the CDR3 reads CASSGSRQGGYGYTF. The CDR3 nucleotides read TGTGCCAGTAGTGGCTCTCGACAGGGAGGCTATGGCTACACCTTC. The chain joins TRBV19 to TRBJ1-2; 7 bases fit TRBD1. The germline V gene has CDR1 LNHDA and CDR2 SQIVND (reference sequence). This CDR3 has 15 residues. With 5 bases clipped from V and 4 bases from J, the junction kept 10 bases outside the gene matches.

With regard to this clone: The same CDR3 is also encoded by other DNA sequences in this sample. The V call is TRBV5-1, the J call TRBJ2-2, with D uncertain. Germline CDR1 is SGHRS and CDR2 is YFSETQ. The CDR3 length is 14 residues. V was cut by 2 bases and J by 2 bases, with 7 bases left in between. The CDR3, as DNA: TGCGCCAGCAGCTTTGGGCCAAACACCGGGGAGCTGTTTTTT. It specifies CASSFGPNTGELFF. Based on the CDR3 plus reference TRBV5-1 and TRBJ2-2, the full variable domain is KAGVTQTPRYLIKTRGQQVTLSCSPISGHRSVSWYQQTPGQGLQFLFEYFSETQRNKGNFPGRFSGRQFSNSRSEMNVSTLELGDSALYLCASSFGPNTGELFFGEGSRLTVL.

The chain has TRBV28 and TRBJ2-1; 11 nucleotides line up with TRBD1. J was trimmed by 7 bases and V by 6 bases; bases with no gene match: 11. The CDR3 consists of 16 residues. Germline CDR1 and CDR2: MDHEN and SYDVKM. The CDR3 DNA follows: TGTGCCAGCAGGGACCTAGGACAGGGGGCGTGGAATGAGCAGTTCTTC. Translating gives CASRDLGQGAWNEQFF.

The V and J genes are TRBV5-1 and TRBJ1-5; 10 bases fit TRBD1. The ends lost 3 bases at V and 7 bases at J; junction bases unmatched: 7. This CDR3 contains 15 residues. The germline CDR1 and CDR2 sequences are SGHRS and YFSETQ. The CDR3, as DNA: TGCGCCAGCAGCTCCGGACAGGGGGTGGACCAGCCCCAGCATTTT. This translates into CASSSGQGVDQPQHF.

The rearrangement links TRBV7-8 to TRBJ2-2; 7 nucleotides agree with TRBD2. V lost 7 bases, J lost 4 bases, and 6 bases stayed unmatched. The CDR3 has 14 amino acids. The germline gives CDR1 SGHVS, CDR2 FQNEAQ. The CDR3 nucleotides read TGTGCCAGCAACCTCGGGACTACCACCGGGGAGCTGTTTTTT. This gives the protein CASNLGTTTGELFF.

The rearrangement uses TRBV27 and TRBJ2-5, with TRBD2 identical over 11 bases. V trimming: 6 bases; J trimming: 0 bases; junction bases outside the gene matches: 6. The CDR3 covers 16 residues. The germline V gene encodes CDR1 MNHEY and CDR2 SMNVEV (reference sequence). The CDR3 spells CASSLRLAGYQETQYF. In nucleotides, the CDR3 is TGTGCCAGCAGCCTCAGACTAGCGGGGTACCAAGAGACCCAGTACTTC.

This rearrangement joins TRBV24-1 to TRBJ1-2; the D is unclear. The CDR3 runs to 13 residues. Germline V gene data show CDR1 as KGHDR and CDR2 as SFDVKD. V was cut by 9 bases and J by 4 bases, with 14 bases left in between. The CDR3 is CATSQVGVYGYTF. CDR3 nucleotides: TGTGCCACCTCCCAGGTCGGGGTCTATGGCTACACCTTC.

The rearrangement links TRBV28 to TRBJ2-7; TRBD1 matches 9 bases. This CDR3 is 14 amino acids long. Per the germline V gene, CDR1 is MDHEN and CDR2 is SYDVKM. V lost 6 bases, J lost 5 bases, and 8 bases stayed unmatched. Here the CDR3 reads CASRPGTGFNEQYF. The CDR3 DNA follows: TGTGCCAGCAGACCCGGGACAGGGTTCAACGAGCAGTACTTC.

The genes are TRBV6-6 and TRBJ1-1; D possibly corresponds to TRBD1 (6 bases). CDR3 length: 16 residues. The germline V gene has CDR1 MNHNY and CDR2 SVGAGI (reference sequence). Trimming stripped 6 bases from V and 7 bases from J, with 24 bases between. The CDR3 here is CASSYGGPGDRGEAFF. DNA of the CDR3: TGTGCCAGCAGCTATGGGGGCCCGGGTGATCGGGGTGAAGCTTTCTTT.

CDR3 coding DNA: TGTGCCAGTAGTATAGATGGACAGGGACTAGCGGGATCCAATGAGCAGTTCTTC. It codes for CASSIDGQGLAGSNEQFF. The V and J genes are TRBV19 and TRBJ2-1; 13 bases match TRBD2. The germline gives CDR1 LNHDA, CDR2 SQIVND (reference sequence). The trim removed 0 bases at V and 6 bases at J, leaving 8 bases unmatched. This CDR3 spans 18 amino acids.